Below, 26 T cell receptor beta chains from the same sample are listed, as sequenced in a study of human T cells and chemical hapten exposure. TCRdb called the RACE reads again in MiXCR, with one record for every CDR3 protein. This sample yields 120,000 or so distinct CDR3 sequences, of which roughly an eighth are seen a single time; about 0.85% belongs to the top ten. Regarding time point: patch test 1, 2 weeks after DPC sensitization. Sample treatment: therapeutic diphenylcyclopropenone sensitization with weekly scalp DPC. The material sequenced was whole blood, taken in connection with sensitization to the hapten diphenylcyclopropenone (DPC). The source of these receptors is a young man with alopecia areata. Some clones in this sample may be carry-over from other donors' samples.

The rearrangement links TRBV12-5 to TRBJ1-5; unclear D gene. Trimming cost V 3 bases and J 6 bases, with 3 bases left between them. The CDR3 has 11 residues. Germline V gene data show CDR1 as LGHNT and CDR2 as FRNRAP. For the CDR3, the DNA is TGTGCTAGTGGTTTTTCTCAGCCCCAGCATTTT. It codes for CASGFSQPQHF.

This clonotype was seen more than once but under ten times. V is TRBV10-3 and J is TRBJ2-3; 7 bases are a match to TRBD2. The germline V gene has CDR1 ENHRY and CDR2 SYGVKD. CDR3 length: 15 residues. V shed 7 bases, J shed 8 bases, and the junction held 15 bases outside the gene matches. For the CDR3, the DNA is TGTGCCATCACCCCCGGACTAGAGGCCCGGACTACGCAGTATTTT. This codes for CAITPGLEARTTQYF.

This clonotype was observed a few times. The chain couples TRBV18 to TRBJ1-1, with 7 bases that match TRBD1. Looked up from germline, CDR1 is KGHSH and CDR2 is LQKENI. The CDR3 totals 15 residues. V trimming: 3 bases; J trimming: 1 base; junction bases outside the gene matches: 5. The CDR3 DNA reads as TGTGCCAGCTCACCGTACAGGGGTAGGAACACTGAAGCTTTCTTT. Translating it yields CASSPYRGRNTEAFF.

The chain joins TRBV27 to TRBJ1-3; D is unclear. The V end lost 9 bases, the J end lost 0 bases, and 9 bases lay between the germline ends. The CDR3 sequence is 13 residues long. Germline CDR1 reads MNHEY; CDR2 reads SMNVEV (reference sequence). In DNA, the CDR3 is TGTGCCAGTAGACGGAGCTCTGGAAACACCATATATTTT. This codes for CASRRSSGNTIYF.

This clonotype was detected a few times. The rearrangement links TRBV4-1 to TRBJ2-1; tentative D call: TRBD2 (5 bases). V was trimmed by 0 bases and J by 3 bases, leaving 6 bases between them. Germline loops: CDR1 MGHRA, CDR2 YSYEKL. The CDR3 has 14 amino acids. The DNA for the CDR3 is TGCGCCAGCAGCCAAGAACGGGACTACAATGAGCAGTTCTTC. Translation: CASSQERDYNEQFF.

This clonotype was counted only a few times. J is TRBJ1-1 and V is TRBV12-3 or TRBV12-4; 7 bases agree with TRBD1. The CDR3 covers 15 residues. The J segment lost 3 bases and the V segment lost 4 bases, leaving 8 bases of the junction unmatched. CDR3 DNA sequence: TGTGCCAGCAGTTCCTCGGACAGGTTGCACACTGAAGCTTTCTTT. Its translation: CASSSSDRLHTEAFF.

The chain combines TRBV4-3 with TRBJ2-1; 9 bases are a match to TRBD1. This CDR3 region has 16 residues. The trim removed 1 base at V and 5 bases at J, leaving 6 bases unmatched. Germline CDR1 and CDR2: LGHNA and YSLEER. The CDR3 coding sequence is TGCGCCAGCAGCCAAGGTCTAGGACAGGGGAACAATGAGCAGTTCTTC. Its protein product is CASSQGLGQGNNEQFF.

CDR3 region: CASSLEAVNTEAFF. In DNA, the CDR3 is TGTGCCAGCAGCTTAGAAGCGGTGAACACTGAAGCTTTCTTT. The J gene is TRBJ1-1, the V gene TRBV11-1; D is unclear. The V gene's germline CDR1 is SGHAT and CDR2 FQDESV (reference sequence). Trimming stripped 1 base from V and 0 bases from J, with 6 bases between. The CDR3 is 14 amino acids.

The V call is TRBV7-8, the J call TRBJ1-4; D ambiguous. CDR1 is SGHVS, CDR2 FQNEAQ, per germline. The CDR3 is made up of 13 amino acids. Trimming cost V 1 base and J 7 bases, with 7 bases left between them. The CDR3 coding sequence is TGTGCCAGCAGCTTAGAAAGGGCTGAAAAACTGTTTTTT. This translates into CASSLERAEKLFF.

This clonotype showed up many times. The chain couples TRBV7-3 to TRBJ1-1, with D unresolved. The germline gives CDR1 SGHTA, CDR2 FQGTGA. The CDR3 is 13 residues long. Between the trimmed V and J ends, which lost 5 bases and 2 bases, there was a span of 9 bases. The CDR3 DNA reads TGTGCCAGCAGCGTACAGACTAACACTGAAGCTTTCTTT. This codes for CASSVQTNTEAFF.

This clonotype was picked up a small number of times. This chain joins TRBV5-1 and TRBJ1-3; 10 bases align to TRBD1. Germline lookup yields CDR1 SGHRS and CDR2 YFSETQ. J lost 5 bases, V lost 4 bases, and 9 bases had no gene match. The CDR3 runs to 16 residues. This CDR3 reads CASSNAPGQGRNTIYF. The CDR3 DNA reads TGCGCCAGCAGCAACGCTCCGGGACAGGGGAGAAACACCATATATTTT.

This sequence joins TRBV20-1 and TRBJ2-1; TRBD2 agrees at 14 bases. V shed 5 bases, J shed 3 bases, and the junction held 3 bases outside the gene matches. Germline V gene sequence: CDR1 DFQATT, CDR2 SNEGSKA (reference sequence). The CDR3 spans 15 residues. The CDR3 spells CSAGGLAGGYNEQFF. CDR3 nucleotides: TGCAGTGCTGGCGGACTAGCGGGGGGCTACAATGAGCAGTTCTTC.

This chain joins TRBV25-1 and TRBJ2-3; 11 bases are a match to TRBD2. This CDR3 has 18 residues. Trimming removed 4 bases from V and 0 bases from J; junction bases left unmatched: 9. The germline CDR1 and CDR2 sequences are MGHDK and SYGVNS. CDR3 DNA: TGTGCCAGCAGTGCTGTAGCGGGGGGGCGCACTAGCACAGATACGCAGTATTTT. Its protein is CASSAVAGGRTSTDTQYF.

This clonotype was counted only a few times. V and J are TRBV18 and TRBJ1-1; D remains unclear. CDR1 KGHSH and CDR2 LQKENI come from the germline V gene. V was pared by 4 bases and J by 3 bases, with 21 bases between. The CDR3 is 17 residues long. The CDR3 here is CASSHRRQRIVDTEAFF. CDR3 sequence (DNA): TGTGCCAGCTCACATCGTAGGCAGAGAATTGTAGACACTGAAGCTTTCTTT.

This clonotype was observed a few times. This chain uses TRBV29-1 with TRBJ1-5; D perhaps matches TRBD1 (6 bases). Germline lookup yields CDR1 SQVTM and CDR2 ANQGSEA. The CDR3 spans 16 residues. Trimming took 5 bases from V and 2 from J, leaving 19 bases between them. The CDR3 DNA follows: TGCAGCGTTCTAATAGGACAGAAACGGGGCAATCAGCCCCAGCATTTT. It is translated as CSVLIGQKRGNQPQHF.

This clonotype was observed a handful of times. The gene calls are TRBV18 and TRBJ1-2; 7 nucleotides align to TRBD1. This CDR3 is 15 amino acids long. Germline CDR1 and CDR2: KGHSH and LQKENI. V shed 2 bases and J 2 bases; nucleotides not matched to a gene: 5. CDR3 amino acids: CASSPSGTENYGYTF. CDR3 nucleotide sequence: TGTGCCAGCTCACCATCCGGGACAGAGAACTATGGCTACACCTTC.

CDR3: CASRGRRELYQPQHF. The CDR3 DNA reads TGTGCCAGTAGGGGTCGCAGGGAGCTTTACCAGCCCCAGCATTTT. The chain recombines TRBV19 with TRBJ1-5, with a tentative D call TRBD1 (5 bases). CDR1 and CDR2 (germline): LNHDA, SQIVND (reference sequence). V was trimmed by 6 bases and J by 7 bases, leaving 19 bases between them. The CDR3 loop spans 15 amino acids.

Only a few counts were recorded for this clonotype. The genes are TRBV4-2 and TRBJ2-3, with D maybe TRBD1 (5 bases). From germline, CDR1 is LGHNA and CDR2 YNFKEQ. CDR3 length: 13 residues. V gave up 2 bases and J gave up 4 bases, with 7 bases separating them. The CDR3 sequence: CASSQIQADTQYF. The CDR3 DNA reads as TGTGCCAGCAGCCAAATACAGGCAGATACGCAGTATTTT.

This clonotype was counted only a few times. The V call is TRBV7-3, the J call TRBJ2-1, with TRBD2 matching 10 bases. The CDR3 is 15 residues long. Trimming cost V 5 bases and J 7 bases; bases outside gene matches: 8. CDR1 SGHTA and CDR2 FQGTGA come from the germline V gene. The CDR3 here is CASSQSGGAQNEQFF. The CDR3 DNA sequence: TGTGCCAGCAGCCAAAGCGGGGGGGCCCAAAATGAGCAGTTCTTC.

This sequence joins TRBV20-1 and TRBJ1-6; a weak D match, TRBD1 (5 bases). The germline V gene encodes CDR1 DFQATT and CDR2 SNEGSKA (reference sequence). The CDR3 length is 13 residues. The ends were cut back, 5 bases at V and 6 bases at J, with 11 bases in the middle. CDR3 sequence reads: CSALKGSNSPLHF. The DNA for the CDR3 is TGCAGTGCTCTTAAGGGGTCTAATTCACCCCTCCACTTT.

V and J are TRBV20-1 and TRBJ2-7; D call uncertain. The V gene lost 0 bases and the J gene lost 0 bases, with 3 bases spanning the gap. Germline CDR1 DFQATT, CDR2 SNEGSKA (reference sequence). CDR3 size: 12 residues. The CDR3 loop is CSARELSYEQYF. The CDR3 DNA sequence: TGCAGTGCTAGAGAGCTCTCCTACGAGCAGTACTTC.

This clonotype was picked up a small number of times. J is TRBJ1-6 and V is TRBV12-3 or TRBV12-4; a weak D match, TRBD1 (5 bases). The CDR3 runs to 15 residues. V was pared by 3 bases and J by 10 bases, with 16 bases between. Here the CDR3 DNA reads TGTGCCAGCAGTTTGACAGCTAATAGAGGGTCACCCCTCCACTTT. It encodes CASSLTANRGSPLHF.

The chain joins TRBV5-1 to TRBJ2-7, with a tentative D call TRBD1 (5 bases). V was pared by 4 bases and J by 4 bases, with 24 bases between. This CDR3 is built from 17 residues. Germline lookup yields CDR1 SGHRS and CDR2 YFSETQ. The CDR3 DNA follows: TGCGCCAGCAGCCCTATGACAGATTGGGGATTTTTATACGAGCAGTACTTC. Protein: CASSPMTDWGFLYEQYF.

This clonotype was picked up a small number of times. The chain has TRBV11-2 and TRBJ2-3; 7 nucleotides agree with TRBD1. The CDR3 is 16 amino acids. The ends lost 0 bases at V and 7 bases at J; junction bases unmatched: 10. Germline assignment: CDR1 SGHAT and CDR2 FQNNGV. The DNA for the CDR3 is TGTGCCAGCAGCTTAGATCCGCAGGGGGTGGTAAATACGCAGTATTTT. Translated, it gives CASSLDPQGVVNTQYF.

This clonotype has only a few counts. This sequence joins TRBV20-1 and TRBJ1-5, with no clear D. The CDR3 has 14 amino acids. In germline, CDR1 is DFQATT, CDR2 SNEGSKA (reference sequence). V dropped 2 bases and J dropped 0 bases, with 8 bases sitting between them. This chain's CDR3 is CSARRRISNQPQHF. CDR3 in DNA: TGCAGTGCTAGACGGCGGATTAGCAATCAGCCCCAGCATTTT.

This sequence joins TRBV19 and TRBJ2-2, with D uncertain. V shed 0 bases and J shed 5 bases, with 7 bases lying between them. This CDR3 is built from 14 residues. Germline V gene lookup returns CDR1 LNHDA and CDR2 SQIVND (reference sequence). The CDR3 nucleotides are TGTGCCAGTAGTATAGAGGGCAAAACCGGGGAGCTGTTTTTT. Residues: CASSIEGKTGELFF. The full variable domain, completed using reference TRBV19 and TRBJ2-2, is DGGITQSPKYLFRKEGQNVTLSCEQNLNHDAMYWYRQDPGQGLRLIYYSQIVNDFQKGDIAEGYSVSREKKESFPLTVTSAQKNPTAFYLCASSIEGKTGELFFGEGSRLTVL.